Listed below are T cell receptor beta chains from one sample, sequenced in a study of Graves' ophthalmopathy and Graves' hyperthyroidism. TCRdb processed the multiplex PCR reads anew with MiXCR; each CDR3 protein has one entry. The repertoire holds fewer than 350,000 distinct CDR3 sequences, with roughly 15% as singletons. Sequenced material: peripheral blood. The receptors stem from an adult man with Graves' ophthalmopathy. The CDR3 runs from the conserved cysteine through the conserved F or W. A D gene is named only where the DNA matches it firmly. Where a row states a size, it is once, few, many or the class of an expanded clone; other rows omit it.

J gene	clone size	D gene	V gene	CDR3 protein	CDR3 DNA
TRBJ1-5	many	NA	TRBV3-1	CASSRSRNQPQHF	TGTGCCAGCAGCCGATCCCGCAATCAGCCCCAGCATTTT
TRBJ2-7	many	NA	TRBV2	CASSLRAGYEQYF	TGTGCCAGCAGTCTCAGGGCGGGCTACGAGCAGTACTTC
TRBJ2-5	many	NA	TRBV12-3/TRBV12-4	CASSLALMPRTASETQYF	TGTGCCAGCAGTTTAGCGCTAATGCCCCGGACCGCCTCGGAGACCCAGTACTTC
TRBJ2-2	many	TRBD1	TRBV29-1	CSVEPGQGRAGELFF	TGCAGCGTTGAGCCGGGACAGGGAAGAGCCGGGGAGCTGTTTTTT
TRBJ1-2	many	NA	TRBV5-1	CASSPQANYGYTF	TGCGCCAGCAGCCCACAGGCTAACTATGGCTACACCTTC
TRBJ2-5	NA	TRBD2	TRBV28	CASATGGQETQYF	TGTGCCAGCGCCACGGGGGGGCAAGAGACCCAGTACTTC
TRBJ2-7	NA	NA	TRBV2	CASIDDGGATYYEQYF	TGTGCCAGCATCGACGACGGCGGGGCAACATACTACGAGCAGTACTTC
TRBJ1-1	many	NA	TRBV13	CASRGTEAFF	TGTGCCAGCAGGGGTACTGAAGCTTTCTTT
TRBJ1-1	many	NA	TRBV7-8	CASAMNTEAFF	TGTGCCAGTGCGATGAACACTGAAGCTTTCTTT
TRBJ1-6	many	TRBD1	TRBV12-3/TRBV12-4	CASSSPGQGFSPLHF	TGTGCCAGCAGTTCACCGGGACAGGGGTTTTCACCCCTCCACTTT
TRBJ1-2	many	TRBD1	TRBV27	CASRTGFLGGYTF	TGTGCCAGCCGGACAGGGTTCTTGGGTGGCTACACCTTC
TRBJ2-3	many	NA	TRBV7-2	CASSLAGQLYTDTQYF	TGTGCCAGCAGCTTAGCGGGCCAGCTTTACACAGATACGCAGTATTTT
TRBJ2-5	NA	NA	TRBV20-1	CSARHGTNQETQYF	TGCAGTGCCAGACACGGGACCAACCAAGAGACCCAGTACTTC
TRBJ2-2	NA	NA	TRBV2	CASSEEAKAGELFF	TGTGCCAGCAGTGAAGAGGCCAAGGCAGGGGAGCTGTTTTTT
TRBJ2-5	many	TRBD1	TRBV11-2	CASSQTGAQETQYF	TGTGCCAGCAGCCAGACAGGGGCCCAAGAGACCCAGTACTTC
TRBJ2-5	NA	NA	TRBV6-1	CASSEEEQGRQETQYF	TGCGCCAGCAGTGAAGAGGAGCAGGGGAGGCAAGAGACCCAGTACTTC
TRBJ2-5	many	TRBD2	TRBV13	CASSPLGERGFKTQYF	TGTGCCAGCAGCCCGCTCGGCGAGCGGGGGTTTAAGACCCAGTACTTC
TRBJ2-5	many	TRBD1	TRBV9	CASSDGTGSYQETQYF	TGTGCCAGCAGCGACGGGACAGGGAGCTACCAAGAGACCCAGTACTTC
TRBJ2-7	many	TRBD2	TRBV12-3/TRBV12-4	CASSWTSGYEQYF	TGTGCCAGCAGTTGGACTAGCGGCTACGAGCAGTACTTC
TRBJ1-1	many	NA	TRBV11-2	CASSLAFAGTEAFF	TGTGCCAGCAGCTTAGCGTTCGCAGGCACTGAAGCTTTCTTT
TRBJ1-3	NA	NA	TRBV7-9	CASSFGVTDTIYF	TGTGCCAGCAGCTTCGGGGTCACGGACACCATATATTTT
TRBJ2-5	many	NA	TRBV6-1	CASWKWGEETQYF	TGTGCCAGCTGGAAGTGGGGAGAAGAGACCCAGTACTTC
TRBJ1-1	NA	NA	TRBV11-3	CASSLDGGTGEAFF	TGTGCCAGCAGCTTAGATGGAGGAACGGGAGAAGCTTTCTTT
TRBJ1-1	many	NA	TRBV27	CASSLGRKAFF	TGTGCCAGCAGTTTAGGGAGGAAAGCTTTCTTT
TRBJ1-4	many	NA	TRBV9	CASSQRQGGEKLFF	TGTGCCAGCAGCCAGAGGCAGGGCGGGGAAAAACTGTTTTTT
TRBJ1-2	many	NA	TRBV24-1	CATSHYGYTF	TGTGCCACCAGTCACTATGGCTACACCTTC
TRBJ2-5	many	NA	TRBV11-2	CASSPVFTYQETQYF	TGTGCCAGCAGCCCAGTTTTCACGTATCAAGAGACCCAGTACTTC